This TCR beta chain was recovered during a study of blood T cell repertoires in COVID-19. Study as a whole: COVID-19 samples, acute and convalescent, were from the United States, Italy and Spain. In each case, the material was cDNA or gDNA derived from T cells, B-cell-depleted T cells, or PBMCs.

Measured with immunoSEQ multiplex PCR; TCRdb has only the in-frame clones, and not every one. The sample yields nearly 70,000 clones, approximately 80% seen once. Trimming stripped 1 base from V and 7 bases from J, with 17 bases between. Germline V gives CDR1 SGHVS, CDR2 FQNEAQ. The length of the CDR3 is 17 residues. Sample: peripheral blood. This chain joins TRBV7-8 and TRBJ1-6; no firm D call. This clonotype was sampled from a woman of 80 years or more with acute or convalescent COVID-19. CDR3 loop: CASSLGIRASGNSPLHF. CDR3 nucleotides: TGTGCCAGCAGCTTAGGGATACGGGCCTCGGGGAATTCACCCCTCCACTTT. The full variable domain, in which reference TRBV7-8 and TRBJ1-6 provide the parts outside the CDR3, is GAGVSQSPRYKVAKRGQDVALRCDPISGHVSLFWYQQALGQGPEFLTYFQNEAQLDKSGLPSDRFFAERPEGSVSTLKIQRTQQEDSAVYLCASSLGIRASGNSPLHFGNGTRLTVT.